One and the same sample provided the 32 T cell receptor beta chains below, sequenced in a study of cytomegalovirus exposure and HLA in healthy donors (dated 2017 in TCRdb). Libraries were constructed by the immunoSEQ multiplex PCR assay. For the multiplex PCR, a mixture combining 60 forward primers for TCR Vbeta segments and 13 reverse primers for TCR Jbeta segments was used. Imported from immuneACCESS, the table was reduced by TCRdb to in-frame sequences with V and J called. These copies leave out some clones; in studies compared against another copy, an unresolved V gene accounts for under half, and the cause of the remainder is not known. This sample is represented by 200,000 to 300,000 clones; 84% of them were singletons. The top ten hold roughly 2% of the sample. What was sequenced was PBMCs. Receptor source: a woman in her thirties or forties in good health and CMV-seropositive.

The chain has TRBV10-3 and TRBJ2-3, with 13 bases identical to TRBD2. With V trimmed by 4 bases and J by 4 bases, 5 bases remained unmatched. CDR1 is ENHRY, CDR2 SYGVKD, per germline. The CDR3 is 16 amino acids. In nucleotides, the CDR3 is TGTGCCATCAGTGCCGGACTAGCGGGAGCAGCAGATACGCAGTATTTT. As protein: CAISAGLAGAADTQYF.

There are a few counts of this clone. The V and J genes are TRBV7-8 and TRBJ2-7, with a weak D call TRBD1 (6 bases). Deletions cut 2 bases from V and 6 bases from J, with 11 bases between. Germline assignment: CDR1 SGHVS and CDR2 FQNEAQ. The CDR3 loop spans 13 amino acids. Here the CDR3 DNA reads TGTGCCAGCAGCTTAATAACAGGGAGCGAGCAGTACTTC. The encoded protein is CASSLITGSEQYF.

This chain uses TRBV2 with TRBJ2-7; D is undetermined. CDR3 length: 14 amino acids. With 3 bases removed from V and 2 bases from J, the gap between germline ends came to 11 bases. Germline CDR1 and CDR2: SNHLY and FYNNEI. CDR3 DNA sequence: TGTGCCAGCAGTGACTATGACACCACCTACGAGCAGTACTTC. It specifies CASSDYDTTYEQYF.

CDR3 nucleotide sequence: TGTGCCAGTAGTATCCAGGGGCCCGGGGAGCTGTTTTTT. It codes for CASSIQGPGELFF. The rearrangement links TRBV19 to TRBJ2-2, with D tentatively TRBD1 (6 bases). With 3 bases removed from V and 6 bases from J, the gap between germline ends came to 8 bases. The CDR3 is made up of 13 amino acids. Germline lookup yields CDR1 LNHDA and CDR2 SQIVND (reference sequence). The variable domain in full, with the rest retrieved from reference TRBV19 and TRBJ2-2, is DGGITQSPKYLFRKEGQNVTLSCEQNLNHDAMYWYRQDPGQGLRLIYYSQIVNDFQKGDIAEGYSVSREKKESFPLTVTSAQKNPTAFYLCASSIQGPGELFFGEGSRLTVL.

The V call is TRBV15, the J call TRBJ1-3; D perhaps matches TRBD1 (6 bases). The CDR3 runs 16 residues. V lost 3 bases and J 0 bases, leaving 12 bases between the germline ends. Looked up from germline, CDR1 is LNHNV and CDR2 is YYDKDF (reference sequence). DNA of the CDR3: TGTGCCACCAGCAGGCGGACAGCTAACTCTGGAAACACCATATATTTT. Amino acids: CATSRRTANSGNTIYF.

This CDR3 reads CASSLGGQGYEQYF. The DNA for the CDR3 is TGTGCCAGCAGCTTAGGGGGACAGGGCTACGAGCAGTACTTC. The chain has TRBV7-9 and TRBJ2-7, with 9 nucleotides matching TRBD1. With V trimmed by 1 base and J by 3 bases, 1 base remained unmatched. CDR1 is SEHNR and CDR2 is FQNEAQ in the germline V gene (reference sequence). This CDR3 contains 14 residues.

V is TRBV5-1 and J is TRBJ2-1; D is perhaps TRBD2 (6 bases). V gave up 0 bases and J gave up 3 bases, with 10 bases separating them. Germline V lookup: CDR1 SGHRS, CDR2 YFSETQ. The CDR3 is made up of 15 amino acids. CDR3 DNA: TGCGCCAGCAGCTTGGTTGATAGCGGCTACAATGAGCAGTTCTTC. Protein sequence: CASSLVDSGYNEQFF.

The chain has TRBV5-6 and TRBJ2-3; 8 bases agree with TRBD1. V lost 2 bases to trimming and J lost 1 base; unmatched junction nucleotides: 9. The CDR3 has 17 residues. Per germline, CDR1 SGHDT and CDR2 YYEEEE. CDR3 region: CASSFLQGVGGTDTQYF. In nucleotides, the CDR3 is TGTGCCAGCAGCTTCTTACAGGGGGTGGGGGGCACAGATACGCAGTATTTT.

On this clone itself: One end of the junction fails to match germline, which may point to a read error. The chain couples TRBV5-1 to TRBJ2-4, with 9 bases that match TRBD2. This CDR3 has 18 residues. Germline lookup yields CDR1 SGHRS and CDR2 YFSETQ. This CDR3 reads CASSFGAGGPLAKNSQYF. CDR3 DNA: TGCGCCAGCAGCTTTGGCGCGGGAGGGCCCCTAGCCAAAAACAGTCAGTACTTC.

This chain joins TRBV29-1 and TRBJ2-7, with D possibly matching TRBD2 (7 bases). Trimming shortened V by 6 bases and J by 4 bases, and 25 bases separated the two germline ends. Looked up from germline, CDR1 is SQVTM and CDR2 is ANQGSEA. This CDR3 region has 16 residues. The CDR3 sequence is CSVSRSVGGRAYEQYF. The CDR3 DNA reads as TGCAGCGTCAGCCGCTCCGTCGGGGGGCGGGCGTACGAGCAGTACTTC.

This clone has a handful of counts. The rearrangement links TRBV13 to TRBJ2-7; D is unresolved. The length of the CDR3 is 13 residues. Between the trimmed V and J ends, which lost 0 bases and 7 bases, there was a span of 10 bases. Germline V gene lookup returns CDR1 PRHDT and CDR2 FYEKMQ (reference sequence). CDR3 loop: CASSLGRPGEQYF. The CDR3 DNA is TGTGCCAGCAGCTTAGGTCGGCCCGGGGAGCAGTACTTC.

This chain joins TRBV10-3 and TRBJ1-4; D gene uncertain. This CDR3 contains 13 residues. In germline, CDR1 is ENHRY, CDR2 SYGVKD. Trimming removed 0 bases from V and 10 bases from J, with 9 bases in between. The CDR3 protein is CAISESQEAKLFF. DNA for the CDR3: TGTGCCATCAGTGAGTCCCAGGAGGCAAAACTGTTTTTT.

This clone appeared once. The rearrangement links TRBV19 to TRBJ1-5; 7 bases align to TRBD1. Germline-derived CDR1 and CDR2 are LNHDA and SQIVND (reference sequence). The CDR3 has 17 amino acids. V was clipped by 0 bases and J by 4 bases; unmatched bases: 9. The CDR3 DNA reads TGTGCCAGTAGTATAGATCGTACAGGGGCCCTAAATCAGCCCCAGCATTTT. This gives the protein CASSIDRTGALNQPQHF. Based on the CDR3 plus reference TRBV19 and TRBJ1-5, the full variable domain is DGGITQSPKYLFRKEGQNVTLSCEQNLNHDAMYWYRQDPGQGLRLIYYSQIVNDFQKGDIAEGYSVSREKKESFPLTVTSAQKNPTAFYLCASSIDRTGALNQPQHFGDGTRLSIL.

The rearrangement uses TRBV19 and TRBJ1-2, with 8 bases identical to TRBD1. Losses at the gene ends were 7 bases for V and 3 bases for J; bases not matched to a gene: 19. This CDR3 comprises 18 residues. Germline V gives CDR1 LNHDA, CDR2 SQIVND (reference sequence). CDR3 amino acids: CASNHGRGQATGDYGYTF. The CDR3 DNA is TGTGCCAGTAACCATGGACGGGGACAGGCAACCGGGGACTATGGCTACACCTTC. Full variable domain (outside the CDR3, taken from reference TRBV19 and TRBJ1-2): DGGITQSPKYLFRKEGQNVTLSCEQNLNHDAMYWYRQDPGQGLRLIYYSQIVNDFQKGDIAEGYSVSREKKESFPLTVTSAQKNPTAFYLCASNHGRGQATGDYGYTFGSGTRLTVV.

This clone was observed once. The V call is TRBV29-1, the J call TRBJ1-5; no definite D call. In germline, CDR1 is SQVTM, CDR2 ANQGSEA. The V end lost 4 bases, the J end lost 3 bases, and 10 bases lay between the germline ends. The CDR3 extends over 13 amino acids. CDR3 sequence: CSVGEENNQPQHF. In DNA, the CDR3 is TGCAGCGTTGGAGAAGAGAACAATCAGCCCCAGCATTTT.

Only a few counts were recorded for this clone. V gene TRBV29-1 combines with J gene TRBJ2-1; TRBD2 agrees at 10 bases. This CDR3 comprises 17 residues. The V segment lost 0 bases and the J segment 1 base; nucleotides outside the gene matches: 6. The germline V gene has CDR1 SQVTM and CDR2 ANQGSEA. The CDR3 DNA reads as TGCAGCGTTGAAGATCAAGGACTAGCGGTTTCCTACAATGAGCAGTTCTTC. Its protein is CSVEDQGLAVSYNEQFF.

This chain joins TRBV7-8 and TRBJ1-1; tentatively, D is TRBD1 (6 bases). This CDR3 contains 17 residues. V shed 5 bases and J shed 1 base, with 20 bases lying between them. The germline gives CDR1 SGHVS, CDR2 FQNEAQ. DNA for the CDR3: TGTGCCAGCAGCCACAACTTCTTGGCACAGGGGAACACTGAAGCTTTCTTT. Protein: CASSHNFLAQGNTEAFF.

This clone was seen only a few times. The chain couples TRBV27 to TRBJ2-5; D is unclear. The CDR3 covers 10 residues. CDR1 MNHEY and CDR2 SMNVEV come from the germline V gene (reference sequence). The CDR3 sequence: CAGVQETQYF. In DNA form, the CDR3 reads TGTGCTGGAGTGCAAGAGACCCAGTACTTC.

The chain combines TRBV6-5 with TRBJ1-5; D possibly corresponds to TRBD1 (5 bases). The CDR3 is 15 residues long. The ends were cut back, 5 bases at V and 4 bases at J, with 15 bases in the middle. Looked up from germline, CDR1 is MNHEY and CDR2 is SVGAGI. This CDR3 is CASSKGHTKNQPQHF. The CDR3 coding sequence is TGTGCCAGCAGTAAAGGACACACGAAAAATCAGCCCCAGCATTTT.

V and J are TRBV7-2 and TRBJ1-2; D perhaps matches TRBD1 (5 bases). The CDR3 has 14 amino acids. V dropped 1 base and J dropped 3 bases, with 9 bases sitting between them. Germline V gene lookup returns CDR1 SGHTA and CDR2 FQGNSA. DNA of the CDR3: TGTGCCAGCAGCTTAGGCGACAGTTACTATGGCTACACCTTC. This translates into CASSLGDSYYGYTF.

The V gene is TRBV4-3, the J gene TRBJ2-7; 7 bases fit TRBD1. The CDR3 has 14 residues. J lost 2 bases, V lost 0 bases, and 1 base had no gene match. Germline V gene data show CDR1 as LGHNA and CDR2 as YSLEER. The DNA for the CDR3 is TGCGCCAGCAGCCAAGACAGGGGGACCTACGAGCAGTACTTC. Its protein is CASSQDRGTYEQYF.

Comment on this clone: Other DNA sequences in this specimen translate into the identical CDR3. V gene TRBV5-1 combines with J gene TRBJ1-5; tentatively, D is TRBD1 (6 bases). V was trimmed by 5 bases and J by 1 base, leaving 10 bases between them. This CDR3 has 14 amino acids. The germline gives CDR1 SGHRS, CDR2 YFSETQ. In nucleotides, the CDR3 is TGCGCCAGCAGTCTGGACAGCAGCAATCAGCCCCAGCATTTT. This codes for CASSLDSSNQPQHF.

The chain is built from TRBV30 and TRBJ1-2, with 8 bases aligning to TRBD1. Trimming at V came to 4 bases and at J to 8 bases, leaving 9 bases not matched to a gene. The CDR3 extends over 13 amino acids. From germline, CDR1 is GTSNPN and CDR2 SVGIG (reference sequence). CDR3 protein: CAWTGTGYRGYTF. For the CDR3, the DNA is TGTGCCTGGACCGGGACAGGTTACAGGGGCTACACCTTC.

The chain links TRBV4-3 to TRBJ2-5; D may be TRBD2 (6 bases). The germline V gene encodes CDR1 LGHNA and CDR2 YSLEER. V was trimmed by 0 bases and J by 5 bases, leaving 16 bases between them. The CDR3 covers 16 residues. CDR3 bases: TGCGCCAGCAGCCAAGATGGAACGGGAGTAGTTGAGACCCAGTACTTC. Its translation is CASSQDGTGVVETQYF.

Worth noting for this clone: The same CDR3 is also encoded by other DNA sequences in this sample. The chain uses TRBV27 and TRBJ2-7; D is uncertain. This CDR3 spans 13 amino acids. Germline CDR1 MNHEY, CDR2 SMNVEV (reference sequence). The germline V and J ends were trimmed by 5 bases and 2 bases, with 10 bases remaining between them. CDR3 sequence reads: CASSPVSPYEQYF. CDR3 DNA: TGTGCCAGCAGTCCCGTCTCTCCCTACGAGCAGTACTTC.

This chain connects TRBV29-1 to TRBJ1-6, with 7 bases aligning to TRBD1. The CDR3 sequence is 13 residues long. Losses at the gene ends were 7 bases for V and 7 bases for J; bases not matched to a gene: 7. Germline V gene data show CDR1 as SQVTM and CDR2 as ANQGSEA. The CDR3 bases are TGCAGCGCCCGGACAGGCTCAAATTCACCCCTCCACTTT. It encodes CSARTGSNSPLHF. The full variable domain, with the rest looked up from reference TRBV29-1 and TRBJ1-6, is SAVISQKPSRDICQRGTSLTIQCQVDSQVTMMFWYRQQPGQSLTLIATANQGSEATYESGFVIDKFPISRPNLTFSTLTVSNMSPEDSSIYLCSARTGSNSPLHFGNGTRLTVT.

The CDR3 loop is CAWTGGLGTEAFF. For the CDR3, the DNA is TGTGCCTGGACAGGGGGCCTGGGTACTGAAGCTTTCTTT. The chain links TRBV30 to TRBJ1-1; 8 positions agree with TRBD1. Germline V gives CDR1 GTSNPN, CDR2 SVGIG (reference sequence). The CDR3 contains 13 residues. Germline trimming cut 4 bases from V and 5 bases from J; bases unmatched to any gene: 6.

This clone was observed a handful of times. For the CDR3, the DNA is TGTGCCAGCAGCGCAAAGACAGGGGCAAGCTCTGGGGCCAACGTCCTGACTTTC. It is translated as CASSAKTGASSGANVLTF. The chain couples TRBV9 to TRBJ2-6; 8 nucleotides agree with TRBD1. With 3 bases clipped from V and 0 bases from J, the junction kept 8 bases outside the gene matches. The CDR3 has 18 residues. CDR1 is SGDLS, CDR2 YYNGEE, per germline.

The CDR3 region is CASSDTGLAGGTSYEQYF. Written as DNA, the CDR3 is TGTGCCAGCAGTGACACTGGACTAGCGGGGGGTACCTCCTACGAGCAGTACTTC. The V gene is TRBV2, the J gene TRBJ2-7; 14 bases line up with TRBD2. Germline V gene lookup returns CDR1 SNHLY and CDR2 FYNNEI. V was clipped by 3 bases and J by 0 bases; unmatched bases: 7. The CDR3 covers 18 residues.

The CDR3 nucleotides read TGTGCCAGCGAGGGCTCTGGAAACACCATATATTTT. Translating it yields CASEGSGNTIYF. This chain connects TRBV7-8 to TRBJ1-3; D unclear. CDR1 is SGHVS and CDR2 is FQNEAQ in the germline V gene. The CDR3 is 12 residues long. V was clipped by 8 bases and J by 0 bases, with 5 bases between them.

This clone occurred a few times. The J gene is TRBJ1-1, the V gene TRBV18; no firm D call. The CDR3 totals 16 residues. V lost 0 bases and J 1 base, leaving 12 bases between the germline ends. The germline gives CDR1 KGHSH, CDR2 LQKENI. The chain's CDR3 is CASSPPSGTANTEAFF. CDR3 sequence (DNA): TGTGCCAGCTCACCACCTTCAGGAACAGCGAACACTGAAGCTTTCTTT.

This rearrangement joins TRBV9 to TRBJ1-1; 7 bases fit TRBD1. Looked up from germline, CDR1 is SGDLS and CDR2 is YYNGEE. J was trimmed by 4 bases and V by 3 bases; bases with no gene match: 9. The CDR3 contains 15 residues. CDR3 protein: CASSASGQTSTEAFF. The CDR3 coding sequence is TGTGCCAGCAGCGCGTCGGGACAGACAAGCACTGAAGCTTTCTTT.